The rows below give T cell receptor beta chains drawn from one sample of a study of blood T cell repertoires in COVID-19. Sequencing used immunoSEQ multiplex PCR; TCRdb keeps in-frame clones, though not all of them. Altogether about 230,000 clones are present, around 83% being singletons, with the ten largest covering 0.85% to 1%. Sequenced material: peripheral blood. These receptors were taken from a man aged 40-49 years with acute or convalescent COVID-19. CDR3s leave out the opening cysteine and the closing phenylalanine or tryptophan.

j_gene,v_gene,CDR3aa
TRBJ1-1,TRBV5-1,ASSSQGITEAF
TRBJ1-3,TRBV6-1,ASSEYLAGAVSGNTIY
TRBJ2-7,TRBV5-6,ASRGGGPYEQY
TRBJ1-1,TRBV6-6,ASSPQRTPKTEAF
TRBJ2-7,TRBV12-5,ASGNGAGDEQY
TRBJ1-1,TRBV28,ASSSHAGTEAF
TRBJ2-1,TRBV29-1,SVLPQLGRSYNEQF
TRBJ2-3,TRBV6-5,ASSTTGGTQY
TRBJ1-2,TRBV5-4,ASKLGSSTYYGYT
TRBJ2-1,TRBV29-1,SVVKPGESSYNEQF
TRBJ2-2,TRBV19,ASSPRGPRNTGELF
TRBJ1-6,TRBV9,ASSVTLGNSPLH
TRBJ2-7,TRBV9,ASSETGTSIKQY
TRBJ2-5,TRBV29-1,SVGNRQGQTQY
TRBJ1-5,TRBV7-2,ASSLSGTGRSQPQH
TRBJ1-4,TRBV6-6,ASSQDRAGATNEKLF
TRBJ1-1,TRBV2,ASKRQGTNTEAF